One and the same sample provided the 18 T cell receptor beta chains below, sequenced in a study of blood T cell repertoires in COVID-19. TCRdb keeps only in-frame clones here, not all; method: immunoSEQ multiplex PCR. The sample records some 200,000 clones, 65% to 85% being singletons. The sequenced sample was PBMCs or T cells enriched from blood (not recorded which). The receptor set was obtained from a man aged 35 to 55 who had recovered from COVID-19.

This chain joins TRBV2 and TRBJ1-2; D not certain. Per the germline V gene, CDR1 is SNHLY and CDR2 is FYNNEI. The CDR3 runs to 13 residues. The V end lost 3 bases, the J end lost 4 bases, and 9 bases lay between the germline ends. CDR3 amino acids: CASSDGSVYGYTF. The CDR3 bases are TGTGCCAGCAGTGACGGGAGCGTCTATGGCTACACCTTC. Combining the CDR3 with reference TRBV2 and TRBJ1-2 gives the whole variable domain EPEVTQTPSHQVTQMGQEVILRCVPISNHLYFYWYRQILGQKVEFLVSFYNNEISEKSEIFDDQFSVERPDGSNFTLKIRSTKLEDSAMYFCASSDGSVYGYTFGSGTRLTVV.

This chain joins TRBV3-1 (or the pseudogene TRBV3-2) and TRBJ1-3, with a tentative D call TRBD1 (6 bases). Trimming cost V 1 base and J 3 bases, with 13 bases left between them. Germline V gene sequence: CDR1 LGHDT, CDR2 YNNKEL (reference sequence). The CDR3 sequence is 16 residues long. CDR3: CASSQAPVGGGNTIYF. CDR3 nucleotide sequence: TGTGCCAGCAGCCAAGCCCCAGTAGGGGGTGGAAACACCATATATTTT.

V is TRBV9 and J is TRBJ2-1; possibly TRBD2 for D (6 bases). The CDR3 runs to 14 residues. CDR1 SGDLS and CDR2 YYNGEE come from the germline V gene. Deletions cut 0 bases from V and 2 bases from J, with 6 bases between. CDR3 sequence: CASSVGGAYNEQFF. CDR3 nucleotide sequence: TGTGCCAGCAGCGTAGGGGGGGCCTACAATGAGCAGTTCTTC.

The rearrangement links TRBV4-2 to TRBJ1-4; D ambiguous. CDR1 and CDR2 from the germline V gene are LGHNA and YNFKEQ. The CDR3 covers 13 residues. The V and J ends lost 0 bases and 8 bases respectively, with 7 bases between them. The CDR3 DNA follows: TGTGCCAGCAGCCAAGATTTCCGGGAAAAACTGTTTTTT. Translating gives CASSQDFREKLFF.

J is TRBJ1-6 and V is TRBV6-5, with D maybe TRBD1 (6 bases). The germline V gene has CDR1 MNHEY and CDR2 SVGAGI. CDR3 length: 14 amino acids. V lost 6 bases and J lost 8, with 14 bases in between. The CDR3 here is CASRGTLFHSPLHF. CDR3 in DNA: TGTGCCAGCAGGGGGACACTGTTCCATTCACCCCTCCACTTT.

This clone occurred a few times. This chain connects TRBV2 to TRBJ2-1; 9 bases fit TRBD1. V trimming: 6 bases; J trimming: 8 bases; junction bases outside the gene matches: 11. The CDR3 loop spans 15 amino acids. The germline V gene has CDR1 SNHLY and CDR2 FYNNEI. The CDR3 DNA sequence: TGTGCCAGCAGGGACACAGGGGGCATCTTCGATGAGCAGTTCTTC. Its protein product is CASRDTGGIFDEQFF.

V and J are TRBV12-3 or TRBV12-4 and TRBJ1-2; 7 bases are a match to TRBD1. This CDR3 region has 13 residues. V trimming: 6 bases; J trimming: 4 bases; junction bases outside the gene matches: 5. The CDR3 coding sequence is TGTGCCAGCAGCCAGACAGGGTCCTATGGCTACACCTTC. Translation gives CASSQTGSYGYTF.

J is TRBJ2-6 and V is TRBV5-4, with 9 bases aligning to TRBD1. The CDR3 runs 16 residues. With V trimmed by 0 bases and J by 4 bases, 2 bases remained unmatched. Germline V gene sequence: CDR1 SGHNT, CDR2 YYREEE (reference sequence). The CDR3 DNA reads TGTGCCAGCAGCTTGGGCGGGACAGGGGGGGCCAACGTCCTGACTTTC. Translated, it gives CASSLGGTGGANVLTF.

This chain connects TRBV6-1 to TRBJ1-2; D possibly corresponds to TRBD1 (6 bases). The CDR3 has 16 amino acids. Per germline, CDR1 MNHNS and CDR2 SASEGT. V lost 3 bases to trimming and J lost 6 bases, with 20 bases between them. The CDR3, as DNA: TGTGCCAGCAGTGACACACCAATGGACAGCCACCATGGCTACACCTTC. Amino acid sequence: CASSDTPMDSHHGYTF.

The V gene is TRBV2, the J gene TRBJ1-2; D might be TRBD1 (6 bases). This CDR3 has 13 amino acids. V lost 7 bases to trimming and J lost 6 bases, with 15 bases between them. CDR1 and CDR2 (germline): SNHLY, FYNNEI. CDR3 bases: TGTGCCAGCATTGAGGGGGGTAGGGATGGCTACACCTTC. It encodes CASIEGGRDGYTF.

V and J are TRBV3-1 (or the pseudogene TRBV3-2) and TRBJ2-7, with 9 bases fitting TRBD1. Losses at the gene ends were 3 bases for V and 7 bases for J; bases not matched to a gene: 13. Per the germline V gene, CDR1 is LGHDT and CDR2 is YNNKEL (reference sequence). The CDR3 has 16 residues. In nucleotides, the CDR3 is TGTGCCAGCAGCCACAACAGGGGGCGAGGGGATCAAGAGCAGTACTTC. Its translation: CASSHNRGRGDQEQYF.

In this sample, this clone turned up a few times. CDR3 sequence: CASSQDRLGGYGYTF. The CDR3 DNA follows: TGCGCCAGCAGCCAAGATCGTCTAGGCGGCTATGGCTACACCTTC. The rearrangement joins TRBV4-1 to TRBJ1-2, with D hard to call. V was trimmed by 0 bases and J by 4 bases, leaving 12 bases between them. Germline values: CDR1 MGHRA, CDR2 YSYEKL. The CDR3 is 15 residues long.

This clone was found once. The chain has TRBV5-1 and TRBJ2-3, with TRBD2 matching over 7 bases. The CDR3 is 14 residues long. The germline gives CDR1 SGHRS, CDR2 YFSETQ. J lost 3 bases, V lost 4 bases, and 5 bases had no gene match. CDR3 residues: CASSTGTKTDTQYF. Written as DNA, the CDR3 is TGCGCCAGCAGCACCGGGACTAAGACAGATACGCAGTATTTT.

This chain uses TRBV25-1 with TRBJ2-7; TRBD2 agrees at 10 bases. This CDR3 is built from 15 residues. V was clipped by 4 bases and J by 5 bases; unmatched bases: 8. Germline lookup yields CDR1 MGHDK and CDR2 SYGVNS. The CDR3 nucleotides read TGTGCCAGCAGTGCCTCCGGGACTAGCGTCGACGAGCAGTACTTC. Residues: CASSASGTSVDEQYF.

V gene TRBV7-9 combines with J gene TRBJ2-3; D might be TRBD2 (5 bases). The CDR3 is 14 residues long. V was clipped by 1 base and J by 5 bases, with 10 bases between them. The V gene's germline CDR1 is SEHNR and CDR2 FQNEAQ (reference sequence). The CDR3 DNA follows: TGTGCCAGCAGCTTAGAAAGGGCGGGAGATACGCAGTATTTT. Its protein product is CASSLERAGDTQYF. The full variable domain, in which reference TRBV7-9 and TRBJ2-3 provide the parts outside the CDR3, is DTGVSQNPRHKITKRGQNVTFRCDPISEHNRLYWYRQTLGQGPEFLTYFQNEAQLEKSRLLSDRFSAERPKGSFSTLEIQRTEQGDSAMYLCASSLERAGDTQYFGPGTRLTVL.

This chain links TRBV5-1 with TRBJ1-1; 8 bases match TRBD1. CDR1 SGHRS and CDR2 YFSETQ come from the germline V gene. V shed 4 bases, J shed 1 base, and the junction held 9 bases outside the gene matches. The CDR3 totals 16 residues. CDR3 region: CASSILPGTGNTEAFF. As DNA, the CDR3 is TGCGCCAGCAGCATTCTTCCCGGGACAGGGAACACTGAAGCTTTCTTT.

This rearrangement joins TRBV5-1 to TRBJ2-3; tentative D call: TRBD1 (6 bases). CDR3 size: 15 residues. CDR1 and CDR2 (germline): SGHRS, YFSETQ. The V end was cut by 1 base, the J end by 2 bases, with 11 bases between. Here the CDR3 DNA reads TGCGCCAGCAGCTTGCAAGGGGGACCCACAGATACGCAGTATTTT. Translated: CASSLQGGPTDTQYF.

The chain carries TRBV7-2 and TRBJ1-1; 8 bases fit TRBD1. Germline V gives CDR1 SGHTA, CDR2 FQGNSA. This CDR3 is built from 14 residues. The V segment lost 6 bases and the J segment 1 base; nucleotides outside the gene matches: 4. CDR3 in DNA: TGTGCCAGCAGGACAGGGGTCGCGAACACTGAAGCTTTCTTT. Translated: CASRTGVANTEAFF.